This T cell receptor (beta chain) was sequenced for a study of T cells in Graves' hyperthyroidism and ophthalmopathy. For ophthalmopathy patients, the Clinical Activity Score was at least 3 and the NOSPECS grade at least 4; duration was under 3 months. Uncontrolled infection, other autoimmune disease, pregnancy or lactation barred patients from enrollment. Used for diagnoses were clinical symptoms, serum thyroxine and TRAb, thyroid ultrasound and orbital computed tomography. Source material for PBMCs was about 10 ml fresh peripheral blood. V lost 5 bases, J lost 6 bases, and 10 bases stayed unmatched. CDR3 size: 17 residues. Germline CDR1 SGHAT, CDR2 FQNNGV. Amplification yielded TCR beta CDR3 regions, with RNA transcripts as the source. The TCR CDR3 was amplified in a first-round RT-PCR using the HTBI primer set. MiXCR, run by TCRdb on the multiplex PCR reads, gives a single entry per CDR3 protein. This table has about 640,000 distinct CDR3 sequences, about 20% appearing once.

This TCR derives from a man aged 25 to 45 with Graves' ophthalmopathy. The rearrangement uses TRBV11-2 and TRBJ2-2, with TRBD2 matching over 12 bases. The sequencing sample was made of blood. The CDR3 spells CASSRDQLAGGAGELFF. The CDR3 DNA follows: TGTGCCAGCAGCCGAGACCAACTAGCGGGAGGCGCCGGGGAGCTGTTTTTT.